These T cell receptor beta chains were read from a single sample in a study of CD8 T cells in Susac syndrome. TCRdb redid the calling of the immunoSEQ multiplex PCR reads with MiXCR, one entry per CDR3 protein. Among 160,000 or so distinct CDR3 sequences listed, around 96% were seen once. Sample: CD8+ T cells from PBMCs. These receptors were taken from a human donor with multiple sclerosis. Both conserved end residues are part of each CDR3. Each record gives: J gene, clone size, V gene, D gene, CDR3 protein, CDR3 DNA. The D gene is left open where the match is weak. For some rows the clone size is stated as once, few or many, or as a class when expanded; others skip it.

TRBJ2-1,.,TRBV27,.,CASRRRGSDSHEQFF,TGTGCCAGCAGACGGAGAGGGTCGGATAGTCATGAGCAGTTCTTC
TRBJ2-7,.,TRBV5-1,TRBD2,CASSFSSGVDEQYF,TGCGCCAGCAGCTTCTCTAGCGGGGTCGACGAGCAGTACTTC
TRBJ1-4,.,TRBV29-1,.,CSVERGTTPKLFF,TGCAGCGTTGAGAGGGGGACCACCCCAAAACTGTTTTTT
TRBJ2-2,once,TRBV28,.,CASSRTYTGELFF,TGTGCCAGCAGCCGTACATACACCGGGGAGCTGTTTTTT
TRBJ2-5,once,TRBV7-9,TRBD2,CASSLGLAGVQYF,TGTGCCAGCAGCTTAGGACTAGCGGGAGTCCAGTACTTC
TRBJ2-5,once,TRBV20-1,.,CSASGGSGMGETQYF,TGCAGTGCTAGCGGAGGTTCAGGGATGGGAGAGACCCAGTACTTC
TRBJ2-1,once,TRBV18,.,CASSPRGHLYNEQFF,TGTGCCAGCTCACCTCGGGGACACCTATACAATGAGCAGTTCTTC
TRBJ2-3,.,TRBV7-9,.,CASSSRMGTDTQYF,TGTGCCAGCAGCTCCCGGATGGGCACAGATACGCAGTATTTT
TRBJ2-5,.,TRBV3-1,.,CASSQVTGYETQYF,TGTGCCAGCAGCCAAGTCACAGGGTACGAGACCCAGTACTTC
TRBJ1-1,.,TRBV15,.,CATSTRRHSKGTEAFF,TGTGCCACCAGCACCAGGCGACATTCTAAAGGCACTGAAGCTTTCTTT
TRBJ2-7,.,TRBV28,.,CASRGSDHYEQYF,TGTGCCAGCAGGGGTAGCGACCACTACGAGCAGTACTTC
TRBJ2-1,.,TRBV11-1,TRBD2,CASSFPEGGRMWNEQFF,TGTGCCAGCAGCTTCCCCGAGGGCGGGAGGATGTGGAATGAGCAGTTCTTC
TRBJ2-5,.,TRBV13,TRBD2,CASSPTTSGGARETQYF,TGTGCCAGCAGCCCCACGACTAGCGGGGGGGCCAGGGAGACCCAGTACTTC
TRBJ2-1,.,TRBV29-1,TRBD1,CSVEDADRSSYNEQFF,TGCAGCGTTGAAGATGCGGACAGGAGCTCCTACAATGAGCAGTTCTTC
TRBJ2-1,.,TRBV13,.,CASSSRKTTYNEQFF,TGTGCCAGCAGCTCGAGGAAAACAACCTACAATGAGCAGTTCTTC
TRBJ2-1,.,TRBV7-9,.,CASNTRGDSYNEQFF,TGTGCCAGCAACACTAGAGGGGATTCCTACAATGAGCAGTTCTTC
TRBJ2-7,.,TRBV20-1,TRBD2,CSAPGLAGPYEQYF,TGCAGTGCCCCGGGACTAGCGGGACCATACGAGCAGTACTTC